A selection of T cell receptor beta chains follows, all from one sample in a study of T-cell reconstitution after alpha-beta-depleted transplantation in children. TCRdb re-called the PCR reads with MiXCR, one entry per CDR3 protein. Among 500,000 or so distinct CDR3 sequences, over 9.5% were seen once, and the ten largest hold about 15%. Specimen: PBMCs, mostly from graft donor cells, collected 180 days after TCRalphabeta/CD19-depleted stem cell transplant. The receptors shown here come from a female patient between 2 and 15 years old who had a stem cell transplant for aplastic anemia, so the T cells may come from the graft donor. Both conserved end residues are part of each CDR3. Each record gives: V gene, clone size, CDR3 length, J gene, D gene, CDR3 DNA, CDR3 protein. A D gene is named only where the DNA matches it firmly. Only part of the rows carry a size: once, few, many, or a class if the clone is expanded.

v_call: TRBV14
clone_size: few
cdr3_length: 15
j_call: TRBJ2-1
d_call: NA
cdr3_nt: TGTGCCAGCAGCGCTGTAGGCGGATCCTACAATGAGCAGTTCTTC
cdr3_aa: CASSAVGGSYNEQFF

v_call: TRBV24-1
clone_size: few
cdr3_length: 16
j_call: TRBJ2-1
d_call: TRBD2
cdr3_nt: TGTGCCACCAGTGATGGGACTAGCGCGCCCTACAATGAGCAGTTCTTC
cdr3_aa: CATSDGTSAPYNEQFF

v_call: TRBV15
clone_size: few
cdr3_length: 14
j_call: TRBJ1-1
d_call: NA
cdr3_nt: TGTGCCACCAGCAGAGATCGGAGGGGTAGACGAGCTTTCTTT
cdr3_aa: CATSRDRRGRRAFF

v_call: TRBV27
clone_size: few
cdr3_length: 16
j_call: TRBJ1-5
d_call: NA
cdr3_nt: TGTGCCAGCAGTTTATACGGGGGCTGGAGCAATCAGCCCCAGCATTTT
cdr3_aa: CASSLYGGWSNQPQHF

v_call: TRBV6-2/TRBV6-3
clone_size: NA
cdr3_length: 18
j_call: TRBJ2-1
d_call: NA
cdr3_nt: TGTGCCAGCAGCTACCGGGGAAGCCCGTCCCATGCCTTCCTCGTAAAGTTCTTC
cdr3_aa: CASSYRGSPSHAFLVKFF

v_call: TRBV12-3/TRBV12-4
clone_size: many
cdr3_length: 14
j_call: TRBJ1-1
d_call: TRBD1
cdr3_nt: TGTGCCAGCAGTTTGGACAGGGGAGGCACTGAAGCTTTCTTT
cdr3_aa: CASSLDRGGTEAFF

v_call: TRBV20-1
clone_size: few
cdr3_length: 14
j_call: TRBJ2-5
d_call: TRBD2
cdr3_nt: TGCAGTGCTAGAAGAGCGGGAGAGGAAGAGACCCAGTACTTC
cdr3_aa: CSARRAGEEETQYF

v_call: TRBV7-9
clone_size: NA
cdr3_length: 15
j_call: TRBJ2-1
d_call: TRBD2
cdr3_nt: TGTGCCAGCAGCGAAAGGGACTATGGCCTCAATGAGCAGTTCTTC
cdr3_aa: CASSERDYGLNEQFF

v_call: TRBV7-6
clone_size: once
cdr3_length: 15
j_call: TRBJ2-5
d_call: TRBD2
cdr3_nt: TGTGCCAGCAGCTTACTGCGGGAGGTCCGGGAGACCCAGTACTTC
cdr3_aa: CASSLLREVRETQYF

v_call: TRBV12-3/TRBV12-4
clone_size: NA
cdr3_length: 17
j_call: TRBJ1-5
d_call: NA
cdr3_nt: TGTGCCAGCAGTTTTTATGTTGGGATCTCAGGGAATCAGCCCCAGCATTTT
cdr3_aa: CASSFYVGISGNQPQHF

v_call: TRBV9
clone_size: NA
cdr3_length: 13
j_call: TRBJ2-7
d_call: NA
cdr3_nt: TGTGCCAGCAGCGTAGATGTCGGGTGGGAGCAGTACTTC
cdr3_aa: CASSVDVGWEQYF

v_call: TRBV20-1
clone_size: few
cdr3_length: 14
j_call: TRBJ1-1
d_call: NA
cdr3_nt: TGCAGTGCTAGAGATTTCAGGACGACCTTTGAAGCTTTCTTT
cdr3_aa: CSARDFRTTFEAFF

v_call: TRBV7-9
clone_size: few
cdr3_length: 12
j_call: TRBJ1-5
d_call: NA
cdr3_nt: TGTGCCAGCAGCAGAGGGGGGCAGCCCCAGCATTTT
cdr3_aa: CASSRGGQPQHF

v_call: TRBV29-1
clone_size: many
cdr3_length: 13
j_call: TRBJ2-3
d_call: TRBD2
cdr3_nt: TGCAGCGTTAAAGCGGGAGGGGCAGATACGCAGTATTTT
cdr3_aa: CSVKAGGADTQYF

v_call: TRBV6-5
clone_size: NA
cdr3_length: 14
j_call: TRBJ1-1
d_call: NA
cdr3_nt: TGTGCCAGCAGTTGGGGGACCTCGGGGACTGAAGCTTTCTTT
cdr3_aa: CASSWGTSGTEAFF

v_call: TRBV10-3
clone_size: many
cdr3_length: 14
j_call: TRBJ1-5
d_call: NA
cdr3_nt: TGTGCCATCACCCCCGACCCCCGCAATCAGCCCCAGCATTTT
cdr3_aa: CAITPDPRNQPQHF

v_call: TRBV4-2
clone_size: NA
cdr3_length: 15
j_call: TRBJ1-5
d_call: TRBD1
cdr3_nt: TGTGCCAGCAGCCAGGCTACAGGGGTGGGTCAGCCCCAGCATTTT
cdr3_aa: CASSQATGVGQPQHF

v_call: TRBV14
clone_size: NA
cdr3_length: 16
j_call: TRBJ2-2
d_call: TRBD2
cdr3_nt: TGTGCCACCAGCCAATCGAGCGGGAGAGTCCCCGGGGACCTGTTTTTT
cdr3_aa: CATSQSSGRVPGDLFF

v_call: TRBV7-2
clone_size: NA
cdr3_length: 15
j_call: TRBJ2-7
d_call: TRBD2
cdr3_nt: TGTGCCAGCAGCTTCGTACTAGCGGGACTCTCCGAGCAGTACTTC
cdr3_aa: CASSFVLAGLSEQYF

v_call: TRBV11-3
clone_size: few
cdr3_length: 17
j_call: TRBJ2-1
d_call: TRBD2
cdr3_nt: TGTGCCAGCAGCCCGCGACTCAGCGGGAGGGTCCACAATGAGCAGTTCTTC
cdr3_aa: CASSPRLSGRVHNEQFF

v_call: TRBV7-9
clone_size: many
cdr3_length: 16
j_call: TRBJ2-5
d_call: NA
cdr3_nt: TGTGCCAGCAGCTTTACAGGGACCATGGTCCAAGAGACCCAGTACTTC
cdr3_aa: CASSFTGTMVQETQYF

v_call: TRBV9
clone_size: NA
cdr3_length: 17
j_call: TRBJ2-1
d_call: TRBD2
cdr3_nt: TGTGCCAGCAGCGCCCTAGGGACTAGCGGGAGAGGCAATGAGCAGTTCTTC
cdr3_aa: CASSALGTSGRGNEQFF

v_call: TRBV12-3/TRBV12-4
clone_size: few
cdr3_length: 14
j_call: TRBJ2-3
d_call: TRBD1
cdr3_nt: TGTGCCAGCAGTTGGGGACAGGACACAGATACGCAGTATTTT
cdr3_aa: CASSWGQDTDTQYF

v_call: TRBV20-1
clone_size: many
cdr3_length: 15
j_call: TRBJ1-5
d_call: NA
cdr3_nt: TGCAGTGCTGTTATATGGGCAGGGTCGGATCAGCCCCAGCATTTT
cdr3_aa: CSAVIWAGSDQPQHF

v_call: TRBV12-5
clone_size: NA
cdr3_length: 17
j_call: TRBJ1-5
d_call: NA
cdr3_nt: TGTGCCGTCCGTAGAAGACAGGATCCTTATAGCAATCAGCCCCAGCATTTT
cdr3_aa: CAVRRRQDPYSNQPQHF

v_call: TRBV20-1
clone_size: few
cdr3_length: 15
j_call: TRBJ2-1
d_call: NA
cdr3_nt: TGCAGTGCTGTTCACCCGGACAGACCCTATAATGAGCAGTTCTTC
cdr3_aa: CSAVHPDRPYNEQFF

v_call: TRBV5-6
clone_size: NA
cdr3_length: 12
j_call: TRBJ2-7
d_call: NA
cdr3_nt: TGTGCCAGCTCGACCGGGTGTCGCGAGCAGTACTTC
cdr3_aa: CASSTGCREQYF

v_call: TRBV2
clone_size: few
cdr3_length: 15
j_call: TRBJ2-1
d_call: TRBD2
cdr3_nt: TGTGCCAGCAGGGACTCTAGCGGGAGATACAATGAGCAGTTCTTC
cdr3_aa: CASRDSSGRYNEQFF

v_call: TRBV7-2
clone_size: few
cdr3_length: 14
j_call: TRBJ1-2
d_call: TRBD1
cdr3_nt: TGTGCCAGCAGATCGATCAGGGGGAACTATGGCTACACCTTC
cdr3_aa: CASRSIRGNYGYTF